This T cell receptor beta chain was sequenced in a study of blood T cell repertoires in COVID-19. Overall study context: From the United States, Italy and Spain came samples of acute and convalescent COVID-19. Sample material is recorded as cDNA or gDNA derived from T cells, B-cell-depleted T cells, or PBMCs.

Germline loops: CDR1 SGHAT, CDR2 FQNNGV. Trimming removed 0 bases from V and 11 bases from J; junction bases left unmatched: 6. This CDR3 has 13 amino acids. This clone was counted a few times. As handled by the study authors: By means of reference gene primer amplification, nucleated cell counts were estimated. TCRdb's table, derived via immunoSEQ multiplex PCR, lists solely in-frame clones and lacks some. V, J and clone size are those of that table, while D and trimming were read from the DNA. This sample yields around 51,000 clones, of which just over 85% are seen a single time; around 4.6% belongs to the top ten.

This receptor was obtained from a man at least 80 years old with active COVID-19. The chain uses TRBV11-2 and TRBJ1-1; TRBD1 agrees at 7 bases. Input material: peripheral blood. Here the CDR3 DNA reads TGTGCCAGCAGCTTAGACCCACAGGGGTTGGCTTTCTTT. Amino acids: CASSLDPQGLAFF.